This entry lists 3 T cell receptor beta chains sequenced from one sample in a study of blood T cell repertoires in COVID-19. Only in-frame clones appear in the TCRdb table, and some are missing; sequencing was by immunoSEQ multiplex PCR. The top ten hold 11% of the sample, which has around 130,000 clones, around 78% seen once. Sequenced sample: peripheral blood. The receptors here all came from a human donor in a cohort sampled during active COVID-19.

This chain uses TRBV14 with TRBJ2-3; 8 bases fit TRBD1. In germline, CDR1 is SGHDN, CDR2 FVKESK. With V trimmed by 4 bases and J by 5 bases, 14 bases remained unmatched. There are 17 residues in the CDR3. CDR3 protein: CASSLGPTGDGEDTQYF. The CDR3 DNA reads TGTGCCAGCAGCCTAGGGCCGACAGGGGATGGAGAAGATACGCAGTATTTT.

The chain carries TRBV28 and TRBJ1-4, with D perhaps TRBD1 (5 bases). Germline CDR1 reads MDHEN; CDR2 reads SYDVKM. Deletions cut 2 bases from V and 7 bases from J, with 23 bases between. This CDR3 is built from 18 residues. The CDR3 DNA is TGTGCCAGCAGTTTAAGCGGGGCTAAGGGTTTCGTAGGTGAAAAACTGTTTTTT. Translation: CASSLSGAKGFVGEKLFF.

Here the CDR3 DNA reads TGTGCCAGCAGTGGGGACAATAGTCTACCGAGCTCCTATAATTCACCCCTCCACTTT. It codes for CASSGDNSLPSSYNSPLHF. V gene TRBV2 combines with J gene TRBJ1-6, with D tentatively TRBD1 (6 bases). The CDR3 is 19 amino acids. V lost 4 bases and J lost 0, with 19 bases in between. Germline CDR1 and CDR2: SNHLY and FYNNEI.